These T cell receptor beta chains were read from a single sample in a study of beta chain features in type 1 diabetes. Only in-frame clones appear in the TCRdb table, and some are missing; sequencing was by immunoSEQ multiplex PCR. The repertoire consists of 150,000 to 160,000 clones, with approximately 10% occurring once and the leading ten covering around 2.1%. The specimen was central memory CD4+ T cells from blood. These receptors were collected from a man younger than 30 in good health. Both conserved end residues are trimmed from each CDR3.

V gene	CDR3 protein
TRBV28	ASSLLGRELF
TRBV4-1	ASSPGGGVRTEAF
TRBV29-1	SVGEMGQGSEQY
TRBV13	ASSPRLAGGIQF
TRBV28	ASSLVNTEAF
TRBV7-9	ASSPGGTNYGYT
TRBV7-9	ASSPMVLTDTQY
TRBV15	ATSRGGLAGAYEQY
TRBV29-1	SGNRVGETQY
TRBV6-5	ASSYSWDLFYEQY
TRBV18	ASSPQEKLF
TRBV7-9	ASSPMGQIQETQY
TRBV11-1	ASSYRTADYEQY
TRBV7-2	ASSLSAGGRETQY
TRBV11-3	ASSLDGQEPYEQY
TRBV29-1	SGGGGAYGYT